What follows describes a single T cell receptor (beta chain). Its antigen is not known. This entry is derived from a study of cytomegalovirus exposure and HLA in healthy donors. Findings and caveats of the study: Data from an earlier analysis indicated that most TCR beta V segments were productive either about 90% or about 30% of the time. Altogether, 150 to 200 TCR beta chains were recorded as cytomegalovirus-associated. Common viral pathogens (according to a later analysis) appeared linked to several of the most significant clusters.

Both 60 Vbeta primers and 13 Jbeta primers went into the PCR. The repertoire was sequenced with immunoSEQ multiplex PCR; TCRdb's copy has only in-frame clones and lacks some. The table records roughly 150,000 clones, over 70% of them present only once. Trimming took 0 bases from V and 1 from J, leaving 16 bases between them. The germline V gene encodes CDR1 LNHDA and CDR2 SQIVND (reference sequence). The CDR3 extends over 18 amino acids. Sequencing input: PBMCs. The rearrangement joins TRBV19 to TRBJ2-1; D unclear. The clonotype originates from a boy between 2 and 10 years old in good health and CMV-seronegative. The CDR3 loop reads CASSIDGPGFVSYNEQFF. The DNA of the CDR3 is TGTGCCAGTAGTATAGATGGGCCAGGATTCGTGTCCTACAATGAGCAGTTCTTC.